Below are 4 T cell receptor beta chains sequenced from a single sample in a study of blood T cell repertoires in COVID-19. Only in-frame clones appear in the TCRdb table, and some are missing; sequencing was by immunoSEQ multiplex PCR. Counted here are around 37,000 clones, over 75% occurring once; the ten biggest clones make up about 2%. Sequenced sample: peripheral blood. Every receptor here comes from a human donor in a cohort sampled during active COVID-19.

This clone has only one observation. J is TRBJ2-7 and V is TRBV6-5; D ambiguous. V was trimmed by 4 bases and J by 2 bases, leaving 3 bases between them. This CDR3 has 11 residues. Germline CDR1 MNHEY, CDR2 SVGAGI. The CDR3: CASSSAYEQYF. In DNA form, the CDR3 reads TGTGCCAGCAGTTCCGCCTACGAGCAGTACTTC.

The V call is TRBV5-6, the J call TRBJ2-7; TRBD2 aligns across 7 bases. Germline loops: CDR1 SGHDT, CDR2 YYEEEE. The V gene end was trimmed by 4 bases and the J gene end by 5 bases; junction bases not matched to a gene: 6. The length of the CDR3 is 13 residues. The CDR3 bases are TGTGCCAGCAGCCTGGGACTATTCAACGAGCAGTACTTC. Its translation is CASSLGLFNEQYF.

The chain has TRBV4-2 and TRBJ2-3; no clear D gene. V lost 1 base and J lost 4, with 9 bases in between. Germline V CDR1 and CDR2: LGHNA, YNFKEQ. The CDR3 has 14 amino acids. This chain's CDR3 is CASSQAPGPDTQYF. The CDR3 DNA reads TGTGCCAGCAGCCAAGCCCCAGGTCCAGATACGCAGTATTTT.

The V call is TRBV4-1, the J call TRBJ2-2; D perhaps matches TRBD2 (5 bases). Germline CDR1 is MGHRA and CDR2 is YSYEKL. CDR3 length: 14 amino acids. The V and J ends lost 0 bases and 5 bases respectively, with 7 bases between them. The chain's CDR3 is CASSQDSATGELFF. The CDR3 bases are TGCGCCAGCAGCCAAGATAGCGCGACCGGGGAGCTGTTTTTT.